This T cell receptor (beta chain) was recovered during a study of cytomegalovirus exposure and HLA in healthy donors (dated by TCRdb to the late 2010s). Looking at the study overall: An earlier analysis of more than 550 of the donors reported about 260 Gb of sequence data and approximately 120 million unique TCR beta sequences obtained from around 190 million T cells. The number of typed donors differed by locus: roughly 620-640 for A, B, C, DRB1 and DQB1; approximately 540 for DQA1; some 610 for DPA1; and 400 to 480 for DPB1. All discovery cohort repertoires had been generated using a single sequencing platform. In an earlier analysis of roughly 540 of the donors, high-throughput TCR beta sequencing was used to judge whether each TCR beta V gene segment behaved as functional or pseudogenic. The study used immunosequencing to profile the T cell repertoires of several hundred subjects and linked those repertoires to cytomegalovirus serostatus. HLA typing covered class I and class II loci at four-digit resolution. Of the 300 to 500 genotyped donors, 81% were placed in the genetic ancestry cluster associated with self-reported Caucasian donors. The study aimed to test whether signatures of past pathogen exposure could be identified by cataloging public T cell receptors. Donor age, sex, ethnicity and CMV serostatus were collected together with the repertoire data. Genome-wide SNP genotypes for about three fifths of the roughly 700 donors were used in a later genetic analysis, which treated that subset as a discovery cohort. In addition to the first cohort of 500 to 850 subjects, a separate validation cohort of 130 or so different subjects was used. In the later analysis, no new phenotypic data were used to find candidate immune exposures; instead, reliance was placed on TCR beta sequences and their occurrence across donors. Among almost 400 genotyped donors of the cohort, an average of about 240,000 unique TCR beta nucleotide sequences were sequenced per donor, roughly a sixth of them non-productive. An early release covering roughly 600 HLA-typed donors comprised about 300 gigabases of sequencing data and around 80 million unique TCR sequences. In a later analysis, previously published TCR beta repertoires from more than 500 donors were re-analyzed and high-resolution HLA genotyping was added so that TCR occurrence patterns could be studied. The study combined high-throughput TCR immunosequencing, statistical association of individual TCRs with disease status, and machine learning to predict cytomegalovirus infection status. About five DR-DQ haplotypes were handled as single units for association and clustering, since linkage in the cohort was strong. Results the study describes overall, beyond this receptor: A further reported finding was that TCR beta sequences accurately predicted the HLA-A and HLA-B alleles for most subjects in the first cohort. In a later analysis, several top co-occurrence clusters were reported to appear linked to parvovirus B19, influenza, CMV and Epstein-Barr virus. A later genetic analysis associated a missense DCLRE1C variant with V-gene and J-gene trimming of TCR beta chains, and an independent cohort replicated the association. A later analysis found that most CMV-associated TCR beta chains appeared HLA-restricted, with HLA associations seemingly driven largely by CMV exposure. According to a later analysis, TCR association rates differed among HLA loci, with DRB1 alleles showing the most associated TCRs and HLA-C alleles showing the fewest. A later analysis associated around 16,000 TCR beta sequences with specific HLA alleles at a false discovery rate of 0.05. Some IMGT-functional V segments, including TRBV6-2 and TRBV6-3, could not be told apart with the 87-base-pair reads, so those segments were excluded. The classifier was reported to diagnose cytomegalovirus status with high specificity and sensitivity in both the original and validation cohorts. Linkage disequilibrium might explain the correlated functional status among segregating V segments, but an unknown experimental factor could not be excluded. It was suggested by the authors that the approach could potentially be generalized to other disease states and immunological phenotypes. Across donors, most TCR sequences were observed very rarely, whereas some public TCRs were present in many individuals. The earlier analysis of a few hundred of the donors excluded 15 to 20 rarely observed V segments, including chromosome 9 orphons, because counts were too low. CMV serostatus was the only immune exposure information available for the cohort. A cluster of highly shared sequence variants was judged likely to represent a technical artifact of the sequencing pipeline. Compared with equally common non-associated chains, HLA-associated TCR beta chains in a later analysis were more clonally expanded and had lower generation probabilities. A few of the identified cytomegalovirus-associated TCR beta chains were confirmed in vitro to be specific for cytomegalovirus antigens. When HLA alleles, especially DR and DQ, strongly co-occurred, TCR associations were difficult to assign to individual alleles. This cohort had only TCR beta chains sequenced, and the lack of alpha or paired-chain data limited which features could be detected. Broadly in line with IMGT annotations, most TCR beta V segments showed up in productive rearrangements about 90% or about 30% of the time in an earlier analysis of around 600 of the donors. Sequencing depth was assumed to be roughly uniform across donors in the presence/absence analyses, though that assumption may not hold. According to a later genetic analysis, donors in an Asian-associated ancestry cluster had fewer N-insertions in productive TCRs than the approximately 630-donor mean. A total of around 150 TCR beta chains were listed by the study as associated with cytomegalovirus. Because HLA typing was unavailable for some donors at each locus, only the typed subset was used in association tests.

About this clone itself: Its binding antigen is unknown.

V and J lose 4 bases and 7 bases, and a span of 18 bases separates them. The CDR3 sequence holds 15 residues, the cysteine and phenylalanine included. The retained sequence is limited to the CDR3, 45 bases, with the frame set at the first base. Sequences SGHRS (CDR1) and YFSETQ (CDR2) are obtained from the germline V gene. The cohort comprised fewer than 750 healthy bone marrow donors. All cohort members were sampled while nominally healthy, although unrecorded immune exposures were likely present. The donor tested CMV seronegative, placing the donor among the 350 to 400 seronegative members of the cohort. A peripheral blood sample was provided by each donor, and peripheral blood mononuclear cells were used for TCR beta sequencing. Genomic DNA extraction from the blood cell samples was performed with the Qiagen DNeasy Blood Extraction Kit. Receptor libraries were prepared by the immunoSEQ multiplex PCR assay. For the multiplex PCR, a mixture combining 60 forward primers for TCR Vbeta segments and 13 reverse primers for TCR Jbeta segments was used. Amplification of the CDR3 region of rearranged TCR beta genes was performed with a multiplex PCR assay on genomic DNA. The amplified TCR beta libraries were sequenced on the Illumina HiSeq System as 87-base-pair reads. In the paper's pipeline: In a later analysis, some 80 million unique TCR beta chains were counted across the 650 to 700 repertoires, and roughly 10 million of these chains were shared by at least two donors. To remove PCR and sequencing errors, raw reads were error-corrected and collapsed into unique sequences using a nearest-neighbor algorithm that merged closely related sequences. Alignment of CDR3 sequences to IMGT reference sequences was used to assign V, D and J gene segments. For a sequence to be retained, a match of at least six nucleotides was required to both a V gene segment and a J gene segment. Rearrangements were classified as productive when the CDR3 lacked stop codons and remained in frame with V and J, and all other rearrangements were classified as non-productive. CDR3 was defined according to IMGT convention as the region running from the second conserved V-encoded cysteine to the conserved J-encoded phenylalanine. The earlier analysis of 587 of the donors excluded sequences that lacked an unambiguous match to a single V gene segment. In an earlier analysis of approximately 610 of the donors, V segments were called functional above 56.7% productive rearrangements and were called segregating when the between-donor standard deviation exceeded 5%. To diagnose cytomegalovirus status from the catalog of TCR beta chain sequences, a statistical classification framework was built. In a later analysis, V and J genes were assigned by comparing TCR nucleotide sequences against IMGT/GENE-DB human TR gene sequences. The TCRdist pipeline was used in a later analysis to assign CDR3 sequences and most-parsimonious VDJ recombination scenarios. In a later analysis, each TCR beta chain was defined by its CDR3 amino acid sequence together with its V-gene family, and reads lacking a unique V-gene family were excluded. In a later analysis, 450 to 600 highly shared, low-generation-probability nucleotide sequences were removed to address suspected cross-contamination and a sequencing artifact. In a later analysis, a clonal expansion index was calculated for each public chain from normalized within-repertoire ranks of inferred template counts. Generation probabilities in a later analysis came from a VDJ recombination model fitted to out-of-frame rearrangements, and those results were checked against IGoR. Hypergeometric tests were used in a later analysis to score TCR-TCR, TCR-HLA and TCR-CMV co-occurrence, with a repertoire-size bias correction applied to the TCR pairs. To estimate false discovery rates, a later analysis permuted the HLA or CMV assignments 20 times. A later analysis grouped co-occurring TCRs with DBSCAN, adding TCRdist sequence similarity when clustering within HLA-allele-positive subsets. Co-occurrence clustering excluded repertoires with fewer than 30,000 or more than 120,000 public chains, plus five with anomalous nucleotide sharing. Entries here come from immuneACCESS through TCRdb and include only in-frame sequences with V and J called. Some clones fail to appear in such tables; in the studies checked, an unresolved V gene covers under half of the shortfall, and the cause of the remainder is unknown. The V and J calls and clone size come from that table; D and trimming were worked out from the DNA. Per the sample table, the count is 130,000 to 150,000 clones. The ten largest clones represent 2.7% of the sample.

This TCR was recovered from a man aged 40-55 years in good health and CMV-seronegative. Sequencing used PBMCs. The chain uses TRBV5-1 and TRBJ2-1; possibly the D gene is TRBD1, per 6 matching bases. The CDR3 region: CASSMGQLPWNEQFF. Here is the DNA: TGCGCCAGCAGCATGGGACAACTTCCTTGGAATGAGCAGTTCTTC. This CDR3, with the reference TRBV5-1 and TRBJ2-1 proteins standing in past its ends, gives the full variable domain KAGVTQTPRYLIKTRGQQVTLSCSPISGHRSVSWYQQTPGQGLQFLFEYFSETQRNKGNFPGRFSGRQFSNSRSEMNVSTLELGDSALYLCASSMGQLPWNEQFFGPGTRLTVL.